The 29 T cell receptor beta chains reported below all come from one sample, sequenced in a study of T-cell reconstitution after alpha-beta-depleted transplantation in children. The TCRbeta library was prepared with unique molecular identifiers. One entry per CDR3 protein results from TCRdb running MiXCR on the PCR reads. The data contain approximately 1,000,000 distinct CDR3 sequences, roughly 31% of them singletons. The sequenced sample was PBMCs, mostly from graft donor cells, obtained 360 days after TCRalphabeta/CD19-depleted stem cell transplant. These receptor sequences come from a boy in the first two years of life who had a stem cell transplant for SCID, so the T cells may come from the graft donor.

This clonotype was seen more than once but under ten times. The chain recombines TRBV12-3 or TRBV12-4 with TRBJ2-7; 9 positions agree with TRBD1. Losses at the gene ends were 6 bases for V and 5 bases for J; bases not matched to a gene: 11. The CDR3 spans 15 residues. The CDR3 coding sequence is TGTGCCAGCAGCCGTCCGGGACAGGGAATCCACGAGCAGTACTTC. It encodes CASSRPGQGIHEQYF.

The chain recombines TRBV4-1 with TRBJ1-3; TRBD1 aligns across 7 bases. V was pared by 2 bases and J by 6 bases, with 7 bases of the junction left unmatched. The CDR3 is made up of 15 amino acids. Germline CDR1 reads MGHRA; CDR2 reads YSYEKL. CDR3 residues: CASSQIGQALNTIYF. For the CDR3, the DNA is TGCGCCAGCAGCCAAATCGGACAGGCGCTAAACACCATATATTTT.

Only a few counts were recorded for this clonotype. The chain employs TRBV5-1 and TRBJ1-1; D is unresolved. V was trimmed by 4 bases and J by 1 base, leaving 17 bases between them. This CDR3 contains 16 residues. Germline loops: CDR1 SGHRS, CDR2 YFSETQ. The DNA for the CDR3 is TGCGCCAGCAGCGTTGGATGGACTACCAAGAACACTGAAGCTTTCTTT. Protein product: CASSVGWTTKNTEAFF. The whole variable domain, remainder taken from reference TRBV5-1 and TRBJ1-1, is KAGVTQTPRYLIKTRGQQVTLSCSPISGHRSVSWYQQTPGQGLQFLFEYFSETQRNKGNFPGRFSGRQFSNSRSEMNVSTLELGDSALYLCASSVGWTTKNTEAFFGQGTRLTVV.

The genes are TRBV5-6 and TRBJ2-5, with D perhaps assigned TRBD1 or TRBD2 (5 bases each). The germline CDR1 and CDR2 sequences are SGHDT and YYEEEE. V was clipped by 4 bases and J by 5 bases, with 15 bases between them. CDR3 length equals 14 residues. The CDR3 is CASSPQGEGETQYF. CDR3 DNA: TGTGCCAGCAGCCCTCAGGGTGAGGGGGAGACCCAGTACTTC. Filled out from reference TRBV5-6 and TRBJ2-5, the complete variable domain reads DAGVTQSPTHLIKTRGQQVTLRCSPKSGHDTVSWYQQALGQGPQFIFQYYEEEERQRGNFPDRFSGHQFPNYSSELNVNALLLGDSALYLCASSPQGEGETQYFGPGTRLLVL.

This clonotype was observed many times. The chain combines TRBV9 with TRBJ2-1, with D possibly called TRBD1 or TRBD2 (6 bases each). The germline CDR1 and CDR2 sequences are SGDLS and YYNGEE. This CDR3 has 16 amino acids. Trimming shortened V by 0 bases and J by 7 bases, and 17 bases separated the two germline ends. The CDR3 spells CASSVGGASLGNEQFF. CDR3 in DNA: TGTGCCAGCAGCGTAGGGGGGGCTTCCCTTGGGAATGAGCAGTTCTTC.

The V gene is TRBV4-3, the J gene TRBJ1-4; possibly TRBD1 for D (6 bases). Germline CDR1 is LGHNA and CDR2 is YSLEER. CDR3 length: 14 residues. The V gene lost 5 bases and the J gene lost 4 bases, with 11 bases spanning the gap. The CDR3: CASSEGRGNEKLFF. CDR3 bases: TGCGCCAGCAGCGAGGGCAGGGGTAATGAAAAACTGTTTTTT.

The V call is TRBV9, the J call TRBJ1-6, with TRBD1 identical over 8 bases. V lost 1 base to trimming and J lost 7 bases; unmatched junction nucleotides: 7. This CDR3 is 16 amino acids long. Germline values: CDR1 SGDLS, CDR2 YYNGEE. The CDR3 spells CASSVRGDRNNSPLHF. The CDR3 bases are TGTGCCAGCAGCGTAAGGGGGGACAGGAACAATTCACCCCTCCACTTT.

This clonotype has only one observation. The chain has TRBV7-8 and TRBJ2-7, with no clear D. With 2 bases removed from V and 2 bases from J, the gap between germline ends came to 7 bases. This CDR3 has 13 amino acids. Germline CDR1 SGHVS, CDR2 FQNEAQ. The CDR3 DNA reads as TGTGCCAGCAGCTTACGATGGCCCTACGAGCAGTACTTC. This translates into CASSLRWPYEQYF.

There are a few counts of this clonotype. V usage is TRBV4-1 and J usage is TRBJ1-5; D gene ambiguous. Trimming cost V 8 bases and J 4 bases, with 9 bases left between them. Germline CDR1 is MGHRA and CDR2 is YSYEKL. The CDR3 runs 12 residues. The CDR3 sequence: CASGQTNQPQHF. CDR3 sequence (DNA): TGCGCCAGCGGGCAGACAAATCAGCCCCAGCATTTT.

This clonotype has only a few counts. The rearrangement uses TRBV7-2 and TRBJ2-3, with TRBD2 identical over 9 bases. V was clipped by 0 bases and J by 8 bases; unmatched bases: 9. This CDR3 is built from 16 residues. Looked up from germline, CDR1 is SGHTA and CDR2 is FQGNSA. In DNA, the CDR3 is TGTGCCAGCAGCTTAGCTTTTAGCGGGGGCGCAATTACGCAGTATTTT. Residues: CASSLAFSGGAITQYF. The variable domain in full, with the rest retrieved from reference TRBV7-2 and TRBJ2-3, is GAGVSQSPSNKVTEKGKDVELRCDPISGHTALYWYRQSLGQGLEFLIYFQGNSAPDKSGLPSDRFSAERTGGSVSTLTIQRTQQEDSAVYLCASSLAFSGGAITQYFGPGTRLTVL.

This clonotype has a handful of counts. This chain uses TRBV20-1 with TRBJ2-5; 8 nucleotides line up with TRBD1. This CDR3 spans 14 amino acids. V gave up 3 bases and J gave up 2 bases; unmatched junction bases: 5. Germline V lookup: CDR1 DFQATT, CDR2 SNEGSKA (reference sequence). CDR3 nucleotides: TGCAGTGCTAGTCTCAGACAGGGGCAAGAGACCCAGTACTTC. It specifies CSASLRQGQETQYF.

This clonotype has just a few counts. CDR3 DNA: TGTGCCAGCAGCGGACCCGGGACAGGGGGCCATTCGGCTGAAGCTTTCTTT. It codes for CASSGPGTGGHSAEAFF. The rearrangement links TRBV9 to TRBJ1-1, with 12 bases identical to TRBD1. Trimming at V came to 3 bases and at J to 6 bases, leaving 12 bases not matched to a gene. Germline CDR1 SGDLS, CDR2 YYNGEE. The CDR3 contains 17 residues.

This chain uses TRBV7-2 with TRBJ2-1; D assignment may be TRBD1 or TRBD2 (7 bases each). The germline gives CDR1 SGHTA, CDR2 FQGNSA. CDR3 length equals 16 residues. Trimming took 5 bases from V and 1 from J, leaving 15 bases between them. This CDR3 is CASSPTRGGSYNEQFF. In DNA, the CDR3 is TGTGCCAGCAGCCCCACCAGGGGGGGGTCCTACAATGAGCAGTTCTTC.

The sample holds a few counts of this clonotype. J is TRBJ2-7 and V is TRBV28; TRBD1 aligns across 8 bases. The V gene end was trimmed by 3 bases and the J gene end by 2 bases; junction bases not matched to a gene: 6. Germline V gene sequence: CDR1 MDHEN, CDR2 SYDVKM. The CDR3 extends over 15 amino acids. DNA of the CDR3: TGTGCCAGCAGTTTGGACAGGGCAGGGACCTACGAGCAGTACTTC. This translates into CASSLDRAGTYEQYF.

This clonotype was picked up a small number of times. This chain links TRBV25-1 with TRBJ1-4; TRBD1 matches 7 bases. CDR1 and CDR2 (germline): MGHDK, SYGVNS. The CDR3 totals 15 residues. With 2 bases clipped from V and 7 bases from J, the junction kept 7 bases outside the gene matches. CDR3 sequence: CASSESRGMSEKLFF. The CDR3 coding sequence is TGTGCCAGCAGTGAAAGCAGGGGGATGAGTGAAAAACTGTTTTTT.

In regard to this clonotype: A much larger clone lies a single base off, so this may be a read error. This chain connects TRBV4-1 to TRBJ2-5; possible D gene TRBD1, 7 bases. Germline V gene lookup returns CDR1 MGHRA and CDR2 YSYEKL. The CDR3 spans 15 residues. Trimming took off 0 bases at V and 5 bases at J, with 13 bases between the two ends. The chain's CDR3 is CASSQDGGGGETQYF. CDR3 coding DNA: TGCGCCAGCAGCCAAGATGGAGGGGGCGGGGAGACCCAGTACTTC.

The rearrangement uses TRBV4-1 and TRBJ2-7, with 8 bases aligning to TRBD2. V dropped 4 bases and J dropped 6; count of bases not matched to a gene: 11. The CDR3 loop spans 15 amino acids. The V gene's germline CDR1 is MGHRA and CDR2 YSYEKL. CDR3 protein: CASSLIAGMSFEQYF. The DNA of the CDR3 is TGCGCCAGCAGCCTTATAGCGGGGATGTCGTTCGAGCAGTACTTC.

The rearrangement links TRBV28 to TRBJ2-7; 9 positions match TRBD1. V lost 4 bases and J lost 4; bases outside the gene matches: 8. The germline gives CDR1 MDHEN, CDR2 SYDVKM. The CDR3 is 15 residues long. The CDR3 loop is CASSSPQGARYEQYF. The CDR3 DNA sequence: TGTGCCAGCAGTTCCCCACAGGGGGCGCGGTACGAGCAGTACTTC.

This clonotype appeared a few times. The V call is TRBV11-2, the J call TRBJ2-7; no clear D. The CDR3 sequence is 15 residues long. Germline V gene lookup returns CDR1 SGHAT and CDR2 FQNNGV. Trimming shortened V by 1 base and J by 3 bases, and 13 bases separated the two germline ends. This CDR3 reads CASSLGGSSFYEQYF. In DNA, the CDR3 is TGTGCCAGCAGCTTAGGGGGTTCTTCCTTCTACGAGCAGTACTTC.

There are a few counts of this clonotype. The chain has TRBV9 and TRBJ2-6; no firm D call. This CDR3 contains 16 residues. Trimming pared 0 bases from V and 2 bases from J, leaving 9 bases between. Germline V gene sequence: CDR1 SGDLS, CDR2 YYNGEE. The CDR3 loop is CASSVASLAGANVLTF. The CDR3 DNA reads TGTGCCAGCAGCGTAGCAAGTCTGGCTGGGGCCAACGTCCTGACTTTC.

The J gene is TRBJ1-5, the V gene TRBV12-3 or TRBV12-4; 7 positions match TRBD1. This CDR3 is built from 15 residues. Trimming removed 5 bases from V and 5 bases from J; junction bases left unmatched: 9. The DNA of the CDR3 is TGTGCCAGCAGTATCCAGGGGGGATGGCATCAGCCCCAGCATTTT. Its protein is CASSIQGGWHQPQHF.

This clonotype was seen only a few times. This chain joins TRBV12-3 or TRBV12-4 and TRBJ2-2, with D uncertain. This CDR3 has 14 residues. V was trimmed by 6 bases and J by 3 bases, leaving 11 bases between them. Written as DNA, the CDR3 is TGTGCCAGCAGCTATGACATCTACACCGGGGAGCTGTTTTTT. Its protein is CASSYDIYTGELFF.

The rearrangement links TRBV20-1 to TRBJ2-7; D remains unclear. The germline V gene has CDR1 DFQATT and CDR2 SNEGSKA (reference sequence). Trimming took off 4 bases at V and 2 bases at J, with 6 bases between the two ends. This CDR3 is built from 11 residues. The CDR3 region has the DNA TGCAGTGCTATGGCCGCCTACGAGCAGTACTTC. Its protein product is CSAMAAYEQYF.

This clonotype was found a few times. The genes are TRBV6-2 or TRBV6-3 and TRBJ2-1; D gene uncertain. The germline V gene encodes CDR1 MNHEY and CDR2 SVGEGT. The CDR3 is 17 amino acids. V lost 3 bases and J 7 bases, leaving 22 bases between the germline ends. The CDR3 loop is CASSYSHRGPYLNEQFF. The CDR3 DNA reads TGTGCCAGCAGTTATTCCCATCGAGGACCGTACCTGAATGAGCAGTTCTTC.

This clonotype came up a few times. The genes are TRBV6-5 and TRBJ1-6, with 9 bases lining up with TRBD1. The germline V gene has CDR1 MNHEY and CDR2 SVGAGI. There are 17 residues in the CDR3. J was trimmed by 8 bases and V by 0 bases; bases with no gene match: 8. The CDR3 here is CASSYSITGGFHSPLHF. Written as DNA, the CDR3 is TGTGCCAGCAGTTACTCGATCACAGGGGGCTTCCATTCACCCCTCCACTTT.

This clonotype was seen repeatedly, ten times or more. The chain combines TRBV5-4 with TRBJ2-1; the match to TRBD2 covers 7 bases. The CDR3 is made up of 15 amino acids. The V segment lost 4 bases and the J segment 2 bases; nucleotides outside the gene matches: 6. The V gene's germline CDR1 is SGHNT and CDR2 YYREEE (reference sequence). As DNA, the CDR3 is TGTGCCAGCAGCGTGGGACTAACTACCTACAATGAGCAGTTCTTC. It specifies CASSVGLTTYNEQFF.

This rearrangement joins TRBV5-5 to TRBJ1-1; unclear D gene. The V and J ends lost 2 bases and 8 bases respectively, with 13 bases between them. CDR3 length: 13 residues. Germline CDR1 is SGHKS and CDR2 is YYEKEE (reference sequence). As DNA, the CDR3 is TGTGCCAGCAGCTTAACGTGGCGGCTAGAAGCTTTCTTT. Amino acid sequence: CASSLTWRLEAFF. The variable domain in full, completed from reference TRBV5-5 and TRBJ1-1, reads DAGVTQSPTHLIKTRGQQVTLRCSPISGHKSVSWYQQVLGQGPQFIFQYYEKEERGRGNFPDRFSARQFPNYSSELNVNALLLGDSALYLCASSLTWRLEAFFGQGTRLTVV.

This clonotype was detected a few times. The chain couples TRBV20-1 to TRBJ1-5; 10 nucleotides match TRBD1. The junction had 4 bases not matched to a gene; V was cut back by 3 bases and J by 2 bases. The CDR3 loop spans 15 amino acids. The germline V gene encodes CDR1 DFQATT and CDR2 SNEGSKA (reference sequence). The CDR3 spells CSARPGTGGNQPQHF. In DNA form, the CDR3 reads TGCAGTGCTAGGCCGGGGACAGGGGGCAATCAGCCCCAGCATTTT.

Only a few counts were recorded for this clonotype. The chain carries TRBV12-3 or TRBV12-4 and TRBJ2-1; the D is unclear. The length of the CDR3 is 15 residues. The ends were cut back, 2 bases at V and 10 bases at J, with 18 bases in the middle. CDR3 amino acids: CASSLTTVLKTEQFF. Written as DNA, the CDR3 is TGTGCCAGCAGTTTAACAACCGTCCTGAAAACAGAGCAGTTCTTC.